Each of the 10 T cell receptor beta chains below was sequenced from the same sample in a study of blood T cells in healthy people across ages. Primed by a sample-barcoded 5' primer and a J-beta primer mix, a second PCR proceeded for roughly 7 to 12 cycles. Each CDR3 protein gets one entry after TCRdb re-called the 5' RACE reads with MiXCR. The sample contains 1,500,000 or so distinct CDR3 sequences, about 45% of which appear only once. The sequenced sample was blood. The source of these receptors is a young woman in good health.

This clonotype was observed a handful of times. V gene TRBV4-1 combines with J gene TRBJ2-3, with unresolved D. Germline lookup yields CDR1 MGHRA and CDR2 YSYEKL. Trimming removed 3 bases from V and 0 bases from J, with 7 bases in between. The CDR3 totals 14 residues. This CDR3 is CASSQEDSTDTQYF. In DNA, the CDR3 is TGCGCCAGCAGCCAGGAAGACAGCACAGATACGCAGTATTTT.

This chain joins TRBV25-1 and TRBJ1-4; TRBD1 matches 9 bases. There are 13 residues in the CDR3. The germline gives CDR1 MGHDK, CDR2 SYGVNS. V lost 10 bases and J lost 7; bases outside the gene matches: 7. The CDR3 coding sequence is TGTGCCACCACTAGGACAGGGGTTGAAAAACTGTTTTTT. The encoded protein is CATTRTGVEKLFF.

The DNA for the CDR3 is TGTGCCAGCAGTTTAACGGCGGTACAGGGTGAGTTGGGTCAGCCCCAGCATTTT. Translation gives CASSLTAVQGELGQPQHF. V usage is TRBV27 and J usage is TRBJ1-5; possible D gene TRBD1, 6 bases. V lost 2 bases, J lost 6 bases, and 23 bases lay in between. This CDR3 comprises 18 residues. Germline-derived CDR1 and CDR2 are MNHEY and SMNVEV (reference sequence).

This clonotype has a handful of counts. V is TRBV29-1 and J is TRBJ2-1; D unclear. Per germline, CDR1 SQVTM and CDR2 ANQGSEA. V lost 4 bases to trimming and J lost 6 bases, with 16 bases between them. This CDR3 comprises 14 residues. CDR3 residues: CSVGRQHSGNEQFF. CDR3 DNA sequence: TGCAGCGTTGGTCGGCAGCATTCGGGCAATGAGCAGTTCTTC.

In its sample, this clonotype was seen a few times. The V call is TRBV29-1, the J call TRBJ1-2; D is unresolved. V was trimmed by 1 base and J by 5 bases, leaving 17 bases between them. The CDR3 runs 15 residues. CDR1 is SQVTM, CDR2 ANQGSEA, per germline. The CDR3 sequence: CSVEGTLKKPYGYTF. The CDR3 DNA reads as TGCAGCGTTGAAGGCACGCTGAAAAAACCTTATGGCTACACCTTC.

This clonotype appeared a few times. The rearrangement uses TRBV27 and TRBJ1-5, with D possibly matching TRBD1 (5 bases). Germline values: CDR1 MNHEY, CDR2 SMNVEV (reference sequence). There are 13 residues in the CDR3. Trimming pared 6 bases from V and 3 bases from J, leaving 9 bases between. CDR3 loop: CASRWGSNQPQHF. The CDR3 bases are TGTGCCAGCAGGTGGGGCTCCAATCAGCCCCAGCATTTT.

The rearrangement links TRBV12-3 or TRBV12-4 to TRBJ2-1, with a possible D match to TRBD1 (6 bases). Trimming cost V 5 bases and J 10 bases, with 12 bases left between them. The CDR3 consists of 12 residues. CDR3 region: CASSRDTYEQFF. In DNA form, the CDR3 reads TGTGCCAGCAGTCGGGACACCTACGAGCAGTTCTTC.

This clonotype appeared a single time. The CDR3 sequence is CASSQDRGGGQETQYF. Written as DNA, the CDR3 is TGTGCCAGCAGCCAAGATCGGGGAGGCGGTCAAGAGACCCAGTACTTC. The chain recombines TRBV4-2 with TRBJ2-5; D is perhaps TRBD2 (6 bases). Germline CDR1 LGHNA, CDR2 YNFKEQ. V lost 0 bases and J 2 bases, leaving 13 bases between the germline ends. The CDR3 has 16 amino acids.

The CDR3 sequence: CSVDPGQEFGELFF. The CDR3 nucleotides read TGCAGCGTTGATCCGGGACAGGAGTTCGGGGAGCTGTTTTTT. The chain recombines TRBV29-1 with TRBJ2-2; 8 nucleotides line up with TRBD1. J gave up 7 bases and V 3 bases, and 7 bases lay outside the gene matches. This CDR3 has 14 amino acids. The germline V gene has CDR1 SQVTM and CDR2 ANQGSEA.

The J gene is TRBJ2-2, the V gene TRBV11-1; 9 positions match TRBD1. Germline V gene lookup returns CDR1 SGHAT and CDR2 FQDESV (reference sequence). The J segment lost 5 bases and the V segment lost 5 bases, leaving 6 bases of the junction unmatched. The CDR3 sequence is 15 residues long. CDR3 residues: CASSTDRGMTGELFF. In nucleotides, the CDR3 is TGTGCCAGCAGCACGGACAGGGGAATGACCGGGGAGCTGTTTTTT.